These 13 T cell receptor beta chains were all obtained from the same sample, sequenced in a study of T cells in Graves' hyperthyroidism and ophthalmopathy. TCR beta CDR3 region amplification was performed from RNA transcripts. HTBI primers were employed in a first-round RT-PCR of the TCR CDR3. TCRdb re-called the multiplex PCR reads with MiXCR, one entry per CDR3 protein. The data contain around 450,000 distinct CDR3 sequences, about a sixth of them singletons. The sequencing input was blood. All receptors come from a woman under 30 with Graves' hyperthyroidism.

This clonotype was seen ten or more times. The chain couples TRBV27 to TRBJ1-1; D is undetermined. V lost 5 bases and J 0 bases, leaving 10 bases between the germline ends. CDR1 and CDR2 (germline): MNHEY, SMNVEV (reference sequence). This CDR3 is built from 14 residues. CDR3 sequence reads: CASSLNTLNTEAFF. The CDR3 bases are TGTGCCAGCAGTCTCAACACTCTGAACACTGAAGCTTTCTTT.

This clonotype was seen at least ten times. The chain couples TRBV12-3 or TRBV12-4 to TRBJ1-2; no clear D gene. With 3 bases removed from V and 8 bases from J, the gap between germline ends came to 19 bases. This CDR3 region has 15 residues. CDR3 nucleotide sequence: TGTGCCAGCAGTTTGTCCCCGCGAAGCATGGCCGGCTACACCTTC. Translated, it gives CASSLSPRSMAGYTF.

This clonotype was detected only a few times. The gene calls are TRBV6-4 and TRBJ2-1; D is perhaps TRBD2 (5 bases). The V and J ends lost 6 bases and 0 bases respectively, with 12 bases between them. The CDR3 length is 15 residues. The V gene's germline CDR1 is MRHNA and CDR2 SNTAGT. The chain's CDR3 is CASSPDYRSYNEQFF. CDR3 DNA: TGTGCCAGCAGCCCCGACTACCGCTCCTACAATGAGCAGTTCTTC.

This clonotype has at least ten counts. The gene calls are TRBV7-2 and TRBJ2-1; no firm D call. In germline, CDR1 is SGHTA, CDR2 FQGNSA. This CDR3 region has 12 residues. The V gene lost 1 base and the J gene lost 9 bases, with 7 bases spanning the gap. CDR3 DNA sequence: TGTGCCAGCAGCTTAGAAGCATTTGAGCAGTTCTTC. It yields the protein CASSLEAFEQFF.

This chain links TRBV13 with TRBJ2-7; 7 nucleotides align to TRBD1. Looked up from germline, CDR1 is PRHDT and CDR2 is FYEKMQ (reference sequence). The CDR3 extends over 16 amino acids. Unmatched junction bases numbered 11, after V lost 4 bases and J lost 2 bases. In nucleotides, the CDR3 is TGTGCCAGCAGCTCGACCGATACCGGGACAGCCTACGAGCAGTACTTC. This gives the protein CASSSTDTGTAYEQYF.

The CDR3 DNA follows: TGTGCCAGCAGGGCGACAGGGTCCGGCTACACCTTC. It is translated as CASRATGSGYTF. This chain connects TRBV28 to TRBJ1-2; 7 nucleotides line up with TRBD1. The CDR3 is made up of 12 amino acids. Germline CDR1 and CDR2: MDHEN and SYDVKM. The ends lost 6 bases at V and 8 bases at J; junction bases unmatched: 6.

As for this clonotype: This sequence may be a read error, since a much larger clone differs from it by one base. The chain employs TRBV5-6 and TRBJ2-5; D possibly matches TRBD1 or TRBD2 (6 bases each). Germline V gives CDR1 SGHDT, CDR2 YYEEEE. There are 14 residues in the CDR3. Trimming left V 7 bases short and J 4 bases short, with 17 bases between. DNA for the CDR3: TGTGCCAGCGGAAGGGGGGCTGACGGAGAGACCCAGTACTTC. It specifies CASGRGADGETQYF.

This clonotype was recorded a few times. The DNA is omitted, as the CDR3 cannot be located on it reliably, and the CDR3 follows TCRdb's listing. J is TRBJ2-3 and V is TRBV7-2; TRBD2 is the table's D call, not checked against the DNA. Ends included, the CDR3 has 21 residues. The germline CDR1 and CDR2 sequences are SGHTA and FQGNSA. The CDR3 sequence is CASSFYICSATSGPERDTQYF.

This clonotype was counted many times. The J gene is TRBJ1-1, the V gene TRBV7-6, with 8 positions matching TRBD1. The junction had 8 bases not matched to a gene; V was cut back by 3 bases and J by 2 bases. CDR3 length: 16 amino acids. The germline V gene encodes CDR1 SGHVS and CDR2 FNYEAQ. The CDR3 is CASSFGSGGENTEAFF. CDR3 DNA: TGTGCCAGCAGCTTCGGATCAGGGGGCGAAAACACTGAAGCTTTCTTT. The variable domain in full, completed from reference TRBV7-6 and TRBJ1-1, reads GAGVSQSPRYKVTKRGQDVALRCDPISGHVSLYWYRQALGQGPEFLTYFNYEAQQDKSGLPNDRFSAERPEGSISTLTIQRTEQRDSAMYRCASSFGSGGENTEAFFGQGTRLTVV.

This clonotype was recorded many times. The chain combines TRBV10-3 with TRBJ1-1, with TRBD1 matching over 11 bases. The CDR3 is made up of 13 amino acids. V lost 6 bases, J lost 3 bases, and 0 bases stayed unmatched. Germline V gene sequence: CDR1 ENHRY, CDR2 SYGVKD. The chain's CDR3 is CAIRGQGDTEAFF. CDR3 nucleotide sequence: TGTGCCATCAGGGGACAGGGGGACACTGAAGCTTTCTTT.

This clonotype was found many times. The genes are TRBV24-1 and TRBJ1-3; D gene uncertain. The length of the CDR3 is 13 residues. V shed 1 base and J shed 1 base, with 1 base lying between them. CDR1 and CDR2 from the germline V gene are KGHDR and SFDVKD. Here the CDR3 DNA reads TGTGCCACCAGTGATTTTTCTGGAAACACCATATATTTT. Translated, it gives CATSDFSGNTIYF.

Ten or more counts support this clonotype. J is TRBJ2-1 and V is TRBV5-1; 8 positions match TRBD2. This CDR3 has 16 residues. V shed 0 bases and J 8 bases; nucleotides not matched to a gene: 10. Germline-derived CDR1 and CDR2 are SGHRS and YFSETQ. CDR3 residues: CASSLEGGGNVDEQFF. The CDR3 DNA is TGCGCCAGCAGCTTGGAGGGCGGGGGGAATGTGGATGAGCAGTTCTTC.

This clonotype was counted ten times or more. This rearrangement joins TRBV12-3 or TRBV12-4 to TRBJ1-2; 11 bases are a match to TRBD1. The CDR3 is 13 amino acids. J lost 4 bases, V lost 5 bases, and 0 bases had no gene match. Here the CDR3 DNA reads TGTGCCAGCAGTGGGACAGGGGGCTATGGCTACACCTTC. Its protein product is CASSGTGGYGYTF.